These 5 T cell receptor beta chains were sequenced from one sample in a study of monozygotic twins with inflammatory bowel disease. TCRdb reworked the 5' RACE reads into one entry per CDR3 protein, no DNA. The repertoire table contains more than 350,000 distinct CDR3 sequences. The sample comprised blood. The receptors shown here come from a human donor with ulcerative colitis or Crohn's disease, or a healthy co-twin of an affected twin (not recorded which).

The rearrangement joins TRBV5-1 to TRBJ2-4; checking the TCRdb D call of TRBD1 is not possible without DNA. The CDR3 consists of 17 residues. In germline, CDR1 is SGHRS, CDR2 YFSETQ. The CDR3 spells CASSLSQGNSWIDIQYF.

CDR3 residues: CSARDFGQTNYGYTF. The J gene is TRBJ1-2, the V gene TRBV20-1. CDR3 length equals 15 residues. The germline gives CDR1 DFQATT, CDR2 SNEGSKA (reference sequence).

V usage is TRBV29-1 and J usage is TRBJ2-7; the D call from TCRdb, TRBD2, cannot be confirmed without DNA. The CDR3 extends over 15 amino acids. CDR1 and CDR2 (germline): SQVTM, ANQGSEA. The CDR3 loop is CSVEGGSGVTYEQYF.

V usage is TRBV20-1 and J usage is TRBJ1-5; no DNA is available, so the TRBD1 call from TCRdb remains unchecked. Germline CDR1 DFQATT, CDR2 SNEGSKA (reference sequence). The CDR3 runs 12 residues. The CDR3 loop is CSADSDNQPQHF.

CDR3 sequence: CASSYVYGSPGSYEQYF. The V and J genes are TRBV6-5 and TRBJ2-7. The CDR3 spans 17 residues. Germline V lookup: CDR1 MNHEY, CDR2 SVGAGI.